Sequencing of this T cell receptor beta chain was carried out in a study of relationships among human T cell subsets. The T cell receptor alpha and beta CDR3 regions were amplified from mRNA by semiquantitative ARM-PCR. In ARM-PCR, communal superprimers followed tagged nested gene-specific primers for exponential amplification. Each CDR3 protein gets one entry after TCRdb re-called the multiplex PCR reads with MiXCR. The sample consists of under 4,000 distinct CDR3 sequences, 51% of them appearing once. Overall study results and limits: The seven subsets showed no significant differences in gene usage or CDR3 length. Th1, Th2 and regulatory subsets overlapped substantially in CDR3 sequences.

Concerning this clonotype itself: Its target is not known.

The CDR3 sequence is 13 residues long. The V end lost 1 base, the J end lost 0 bases, and 7 bases lay between the germline ends. From germline, CDR1 is GTSNPN and CDR2 SVGIG (reference sequence). Th2 cells were selected with anti-CD294 beads after removing CD4+CD56+ natural killer T cells. The sequence came from a man aged 35-49 years in good health. Specimen: CD4+ Th2 cells sorted from blood. The rearrangement uses TRBV30 and TRBJ2-7, with D possibly being TRBD2 (6 bases). Here the CDR3 DNA reads TGTGCCTGGAGTGACGGGAGCTCCTACGAGCAGTACTTC. Translation gives CAWSDGSSYEQYF.